This T cell receptor beta chain came from a study of Tregs in tolerant kidney transplant recipients. Points from the study as a whole: Few patients were studied, so findings need validation in larger groups.

Assay: immunoSEQ multiplex PCR; the TCRdb copy retains only in-frame clones and omits some. The top ten hold 1.6% of the sample, which has more than 90,000 clones, over 85% seen once. Related graft donors supplied nonmyeloablative bone marrow transplants, and mixed chimerism was transient. CD4+CD25+CD127- Tregs, CD4+CD25- non-Tregs, CD4 and CD8 cells were sorted. With regard to this clone: What it binds is unknown.

Germline CDR1 is MNHEY and CDR2 is SMNVEV (reference sequence). V was cut by 5 bases and J by 3 bases, with 13 bases left in between. The CDR3 extends over 14 amino acids. This TCR derives from a human patient who received a combined kidney and bone marrow transplant. Some T cells may be graft donor cells. This specimen was CD4+ T cells from blood (PBMCs), taken 12 months after the transplant. The chain uses TRBV27 and TRBJ1-1; D not certain. The CDR3 coding sequence is TGTGCCAGCAGTCAAAACCGGAGGGACACTGAAGCTTTCTTT. It translates to CASSQNRRDTEAFF.